The rows below give T cell receptor beta chains drawn from one sample of a study of blood T cell repertoires in COVID-19. Sequencing was performed with immunoSEQ multiplex PCR; in TCRdb, only in-frame clones are kept and a portion is missing. The table has 120,000 or so clones, around four fifths seen once. Sequencing used peripheral blood. Source of these receptors: a man aged 60-69 years with acute or convalescent COVID-19. Both conserved end residues are part of each CDR3. The D gene is left open where the match is weak. Some rows mark clone size as missing; the rest say once, few, many or name a class of expanded clone.

J gene: TRBJ1-5
D gene: TRBD1
clone size: NA
V gene: TRBV5-1
CDR3 DNA: TGCGCCAGCAGCTCTGGGACAGGGGTCCTAAACGTCTACAATCAGCCCCAGCATTTT
CDR3 protein: CASSSGTGVLNVYNQPQHF

J gene: TRBJ1-2
D gene: NA
clone size: NA
V gene: TRBV5-1
CDR3 DNA: TGCGCCAGCAGCTTAGAAGGCAGGGGCTCATCTGGCTACACCTTC
CDR3 protein: CASSLEGRGSSGYTF

J gene: TRBJ2-1
D gene: TRBD2
clone size: NA
V gene: TRBV4-1
CDR3 DNA: TGCGCCAGCAGCCCGACGGGACTAGCGGGAGAGTACAATGAGCAGTTCTTC
CDR3 protein: CASSPTGLAGEYNEQFF

J gene: TRBJ1-3
D gene: TRBD1
clone size: NA
V gene: TRBV19
CDR3 DNA: TGTGCCAGTACCCCGGGACAGCGTGGAAACACCATATATTTT
CDR3 protein: CASTPGQRGNTIYF

J gene: TRBJ1-2
D gene: NA
clone size: NA
V gene: TRBV19
CDR3 DNA: TGTGCCAGTAGTATCCAGGGGATCTATGGCTACACCTTC
CDR3 protein: CASSIQGIYGYTF

J gene: TRBJ1-2
D gene: TRBD1
clone size: NA
V gene: TRBV28
CDR3 DNA: TGTGCCAGCAGAGCTCAAATGACAGGGGCTTATGGCTACACCTTC
CDR3 protein: CASRAQMTGAYGYTF

J gene: TRBJ2-1
D gene: TRBD1
clone size: NA
V gene: TRBV28
CDR3 DNA: TGTGCCAGCAGTTTATCGGGGACAGGGGTCTATGATGAGCAGTTCTTC
CDR3 protein: CASSLSGTGVYDEQFF

J gene: TRBJ1-2
D gene: NA
clone size: NA
V gene: TRBV5-1
CDR3 DNA: TGCGCCAGCAGCTTGGGACCGGCGGGGGGCTACACCTTC
CDR3 protein: CASSLGPAGGYTF

J gene: TRBJ2-7
D gene: TRBD1
clone size: NA
V gene: TRBV28
CDR3 DNA: TGTGCCAGCAGTGGAGGACAGGGTTTGCCTTACGAGCAGTACTTC
CDR3 protein: CASSGGQGLPYEQYF

J gene: TRBJ1-3
D gene: NA
clone size: NA
V gene: TRBV19
CDR3 DNA: TGTGCCAGTAGTATAGATCAACGGGAGGGAAACACCATATATTTT
CDR3 protein: CASSIDQREGNTIYF

J gene: TRBJ2-1
D gene: NA
clone size: NA
V gene: TRBV10-3
CDR3 DNA: TGTGCCATCAGTGATCAGGGAATCTACAATGAGCAGTTCTTC
CDR3 protein: CAISDQGIYNEQFF

J gene: TRBJ2-2
D gene: TRBD2
clone size: NA
V gene: TRBV29-1
CDR3 DNA: TGCAGCGTTCGATGTTCCACGAAGCGGGGACTAGCGGGAGGCCTGAACACCGGGGAGCTGTTTTTT
CDR3 protein: CSVRCSTKRGLAGGLNTGELFF

J gene: TRBJ2-7
D gene: NA
clone size: NA
V gene: TRBV6-5
CDR3 DNA: TGTGCCAGCATGATCCCAGTCTACGAGCAGTACTTC
CDR3 protein: CASMIPVYEQYF

J gene: TRBJ2-1
D gene: NA
clone size: NA
V gene: TRBV7-9
CDR3 DNA: TGTGCCAGCAGCTTACTAGCCCCCTCCTACAATGAGCAGTTCTTC
CDR3 protein: CASSLLAPSYNEQFF

J gene: TRBJ2-5
D gene: TRBD1
clone size: NA
V gene: TRBV20-1
CDR3 DNA: TGCAGTGCTAGTGATAGGGGGCGCGGAGAGACCCAGTACTTC
CDR3 protein: CSASDRGRGETQYF

J gene: TRBJ1-1
D gene: NA
clone size: NA
V gene: TRBV5-1
CDR3 DNA: TGCGCCAGCAGCTTGTCGGGGTTGAACACTGAAGCTTTCTTT
CDR3 protein: CASSLSGLNTEAFF

J gene: TRBJ2-1
D gene: TRBD2
clone size: NA
V gene: TRBV14
CDR3 DNA: TGTGCCAGCAAGGGGACTAGCGGGAAGGGGAATGAGCAGTTCTTC
CDR3 protein: CASKGTSGKGNEQFF

J gene: TRBJ1-6
D gene: NA
clone size: NA
V gene: TRBV6-1
CDR3 DNA: TGTGCCAGCAGTGAAGCGGAGGGATATAATTCACCCCTCCACTTT
CDR3 protein: CASSEAEGYNSPLHF

J gene: TRBJ2-1
D gene: TRBD1
clone size: NA
V gene: TRBV24-1
CDR3 DNA: TGTGCCACCAGTGATTTGGGACAGGGCGGCTACAATGAGCAGTTCTTC
CDR3 protein: CATSDLGQGGYNEQFF

J gene: TRBJ1-3
D gene: NA
clone size: few
V gene: TRBV24-1
CDR3 DNA: TGTGCCACCAGTGATCCCCGGTCTTCTGGAAACACCATATATTTT
CDR3 protein: CATSDPRSSGNTIYF

J gene: TRBJ2-3
D gene: NA
clone size: NA
V gene: TRBV7-9
CDR3 DNA: TGTGCCAGCAGCTTAGAGGCCGCGTGGGCCGCAGATACGCAGTATTTT
CDR3 protein: CASSLEAAWAADTQYF

J gene: TRBJ2-1
D gene: TRBD2
clone size: once
V gene: TRBV7-9
CDR3 DNA: TGTGCCAGCAGCTTATCCCTAATAGCGGGAGGAAACAATGAGCAGTTCTTC
CDR3 protein: CASSLSLIAGGNNEQFF

J gene: TRBJ1-5
D gene: TRBD1
clone size: once
V gene: TRBV24-1
CDR3 DNA: TGTGCCACCAGTGATGCCCGGACAGGGTACGGTCAGCCCCAGCATTTT
CDR3 protein: CATSDARTGYGQPQHF

J gene: TRBJ1-5
D gene: NA
clone size: NA
V gene: TRBV19
CDR3 DNA: TGTGCCAGTAGCATGTCAGGGTTCAGGCAGCCCCAGCATTTT
CDR3 protein: CASSMSGFRQPQHF

J gene: TRBJ2-2
D gene: NA
clone size: NA
V gene: TRBV9
CDR3 DNA: TGTGCCAGCAGCGTCCACAGATACCTCACCGGGGAGCTGTTTTTT
CDR3 protein: CASSVHRYLTGELFF

J gene: TRBJ2-5
D gene: NA
clone size: once
V gene: TRBV5-5
CDR3 DNA: TGTGCCAGCAGCCACCAGGGCCTGATCGGAGAGACCCAGTACTTC
CDR3 protein: CASSHQGLIGETQYF

J gene: TRBJ1-6
D gene: NA
clone size: NA
V gene: TRBV10-3
CDR3 DNA: TGTGCCTCCGGGTCCTATAATTCACCCCTCCACTTT
CDR3 protein: CASGSYNSPLHF

J gene: TRBJ2-3
D gene: NA
clone size: few
V gene: TRBV2
CDR3 DNA: TGTGCCAGCAGTGAAGCACTGGTGAGCACAGATACGCAGTATTTT
CDR3 protein: CASSEALVSTDTQYF

J gene: TRBJ2-6
D gene: TRBD1
clone size: NA
V gene: TRBV15
CDR3 DNA: TGTGCCACCAGCAGAGCGGGCGGACAGGGGGCGCCGGCTTTCTCTGGGGCCAACGTCCTGACTTTC
CDR3 protein: CATSRAGGQGAPAFSGANVLTF

J gene: TRBJ1-3
D gene: NA
clone size: few
V gene: TRBV30
CDR3 DNA: TGTGCTACTGGGGGGGAGACATCTGGAAACACCATATATTTT
CDR3 protein: CATGGETSGNTIYF

J gene: TRBJ2-7
D gene: NA
clone size: NA
V gene: TRBV27
CDR3 DNA: TGTGCCAGCAGTTTGGGGGGCGAGCAGTACTTC
CDR3 protein: CASSLGGEQYF

J gene: TRBJ1-1
D gene: NA
clone size: NA
V gene: TRBV5-5
CDR3 DNA: TGTGCCAGCAGCCCCGGATGGAGAGGGCACACTGAAGCTTTCTTT
CDR3 protein: CASSPGWRGHTEAFF

J gene: TRBJ1-1
D gene: NA
clone size: NA
V gene: TRBV29-1
CDR3 DNA: TGCAGCGCCCGGCGGGGGGGATGGGACACTGAAGCTTTCTTT
CDR3 protein: CSARRGGWDTEAFF

J gene: TRBJ2-2
D gene: NA
clone size: NA
V gene: TRBV7-8
CDR3 DNA: TGTGCCAGCAGCTTCAGGGGGGTCGGATGGACCGGGGAGCTGTTTTTT
CDR3 protein: CASSFRGVGWTGELFF

J gene: TRBJ2-1
D gene: TRBD1
clone size: few
V gene: TRBV19
CDR3 DNA: TGTGCCAGTAGTGTCACCGGGACAGGGAACTTCAATGAGCAGTTCTTC
CDR3 protein: CASSVTGTGNFNEQFF

J gene: TRBJ2-7
D gene: NA
clone size: NA
V gene: TRBV30
CDR3 DNA: TGTGCCTGGAAAAGATCGGAGTATTCCCCCTCCTACGAGCAGTACTTC
CDR3 protein: CAWKRSEYSPSYEQYF

J gene: TRBJ1-3
D gene: TRBD1
clone size: NA
V gene: TRBV19
CDR3 DNA: TGTGCCAGTAGTATGGAACAGGGGTATGGAAACACCATATATTTT
CDR3 protein: CASSMEQGYGNTIYF

J gene: TRBJ1-6
D gene: NA
clone size: NA
V gene: TRBV30
CDR3 DNA: TGTGCCTGGGACAGGTCGGCTAATTCACCCCTCCACTTT
CDR3 protein: CAWDRSANSPLHF

J gene: TRBJ2-1
D gene: NA
clone size: NA
V gene: TRBV27
CDR3 DNA: TGTGCCAGCAGTTTCGTCTCGTACAATGAGCAGTTCTTC
CDR3 protein: CASSFVSYNEQFF

J gene: TRBJ1-1
D gene: TRBD1
clone size: NA
V gene: TRBV6-5
CDR3 DNA: TGTGCCAGCAGTCCCGGACAGGGGAGAACTGAAGCTTTCTTT
CDR3 protein: CASSPGQGRTEAFF

J gene: TRBJ2-3
D gene: NA
clone size: NA
V gene: TRBV24-1
CDR3 DNA: TGTGCCACCAGTGATTCGCCACAGGGTTCTGGCACAGATACGCAGTATTTT
CDR3 protein: CATSDSPQGSGTDTQYF

J gene: TRBJ2-7
D gene: NA
clone size: NA
V gene: TRBV5-6
CDR3 DNA: TGTGCCAGCAGCTTGCCTTCCTCCAGCGAGCAGTACTTC
CDR3 protein: CASSLPSSSEQYF

J gene: TRBJ1-1
D gene: NA
clone size: NA
V gene: TRBV28
CDR3 DNA: TGTGCCAGCATCTACGGAGGGACCTTGAACACTGAAGCTTTCTTT
CDR3 protein: CASIYGGTLNTEAFF

J gene: TRBJ1-2
D gene: NA
clone size: NA
V gene: TRBV2
CDR3 DNA: TGTGCCAGCACCAGGGACATCTATGGCTACACCTTC
CDR3 protein: CASTRDIYGYTF

J gene: TRBJ1-1
D gene: NA
clone size: NA
V gene: TRBV10-1
CDR3 DNA: TGCGCCAGCAGGGAGGGCCCGGAGGGTGAAGCTTTCTTT
CDR3 protein: CASREGPEGEAFF

J gene: TRBJ2-7
D gene: NA
clone size: NA
V gene: TRBV18
CDR3 DNA: TGTGCCAGCTCACCATCCCGGGACATTAGCTCCTACGAGCAGTACTTC
CDR3 protein: CASSPSRDISSYEQYF

J gene: TRBJ2-1
D gene: TRBD2
clone size: NA
V gene: TRBV29-1
CDR3 DNA: TGCAGCGTTGAAGGGACTAGCGGGAGCTCCTACAATGAGCAGTTCTTC
CDR3 protein: CSVEGTSGSSYNEQFF

J gene: TRBJ2-5
D gene: TRBD2
clone size: NA
V gene: TRBV7-9
CDR3 DNA: TGTGCCAGCAGCTTAGGGTTAGCGGGCCCTCAGGAGACCCAGTACTTC
CDR3 protein: CASSLGLAGPQETQYF

J gene: TRBJ1-5
D gene: TRBD1
clone size: NA
V gene: TRBV14
CDR3 DNA: TGTGCCAGCAGCAAACAGGGGAATCAGCCCCAGCATTTT
CDR3 protein: CASSKQGNQPQHF

J gene: TRBJ1-5
D gene: TRBD1
clone size: NA
V gene: TRBV7-9
CDR3 DNA: TGTGCCAGCAGCTCGACAGGGGGCGGCTATCAGCCCCAGCATTTT
CDR3 protein: CASSSTGGGYQPQHF

J gene: TRBJ1-4
D gene: TRBD1
clone size: medium-sized
V gene: TRBV27
CDR3 DNA: TGTGCCAGCAGCCCTAACAGGGGGCGGGACTCTAATGAAAAACTGTTTTTT
CDR3 protein: CASSPNRGRDSNEKLFF